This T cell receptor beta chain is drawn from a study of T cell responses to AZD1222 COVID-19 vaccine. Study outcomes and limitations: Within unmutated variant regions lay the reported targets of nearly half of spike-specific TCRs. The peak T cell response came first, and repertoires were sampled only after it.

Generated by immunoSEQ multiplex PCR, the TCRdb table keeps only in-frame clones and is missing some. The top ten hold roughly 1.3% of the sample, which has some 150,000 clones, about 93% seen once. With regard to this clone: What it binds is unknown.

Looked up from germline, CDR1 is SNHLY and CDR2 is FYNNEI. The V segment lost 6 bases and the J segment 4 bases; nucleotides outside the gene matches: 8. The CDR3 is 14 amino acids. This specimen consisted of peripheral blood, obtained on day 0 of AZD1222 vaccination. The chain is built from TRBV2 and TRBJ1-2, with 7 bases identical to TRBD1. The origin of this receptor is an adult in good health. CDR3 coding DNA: TGTGCCAGCAGCACAGGGGCGGGCGCCTATGGCTACACCTTC. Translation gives CASSTGAGAYGYTF.